The TCR beta chain described here comes from a study of blood T cell repertoires in COVID-19. Study summary: Sites across the United States, Italy and Spain contributed samples from acute and convalescent COVID-19. Sample material is recorded as cDNA or gDNA derived from T cells, B-cell-depleted T cells, or PBMCs.

As handled by the study authors: Quantification of nucleated cells was approximated via reference gene primer amplification. TCRdb's table, derived via immunoSEQ multiplex PCR, lists solely in-frame clones and lacks some. V, J and clone size derive from that table, while D and trimming were established from the DNA sequence. The table records 200,000 to 300,000 clones, 86% of them present only once. Sequenced material: peripheral blood. This sequence was found in a middle-aged man who had recovered from COVID-19.

CDR3 protein: CASSKVRAGQPQHF. DNA for the CDR3: TGTGCCAGCAGTAAGGTCAGGGCGGGACAGCCCCAGCATTTT. This chain uses TRBV6-5 with TRBJ1-5, with D possibly being TRBD1 (5 bases). The CDR3 contains 14 residues. The germline V gene has CDR1 MNHEY and CDR2 SVGAGI. Trimming removed 5 bases from V and 7 bases from J, with 15 bases in between.